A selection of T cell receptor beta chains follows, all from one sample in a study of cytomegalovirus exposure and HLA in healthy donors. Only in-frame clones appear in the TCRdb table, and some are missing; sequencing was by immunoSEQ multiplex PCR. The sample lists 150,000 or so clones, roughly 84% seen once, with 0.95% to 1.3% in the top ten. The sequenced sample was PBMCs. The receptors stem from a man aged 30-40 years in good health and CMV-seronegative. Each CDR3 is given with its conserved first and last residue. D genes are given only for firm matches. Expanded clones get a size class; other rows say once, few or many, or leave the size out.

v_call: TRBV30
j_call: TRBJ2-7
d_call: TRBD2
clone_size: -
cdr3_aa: CASTGLAGAYEQYF
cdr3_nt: TGTGCCTCCACAGGACTAGCGGGGGCCTACGAGCAGTACTTC

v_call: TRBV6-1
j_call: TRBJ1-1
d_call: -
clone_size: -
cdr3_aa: CASSNRVGDTEAFF
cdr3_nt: TGTGCCAGCAGCAACAGGGTCGGAGACACTGAAGCTTTCTTT

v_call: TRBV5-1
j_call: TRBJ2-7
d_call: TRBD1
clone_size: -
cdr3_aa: CASSLPGQGGEQYF
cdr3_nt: TGCGCCAGCAGCTTGCCGGGACAGGGGGGAGAGCAGTACTTC

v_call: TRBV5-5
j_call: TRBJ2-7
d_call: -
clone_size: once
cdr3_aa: CASSSQTSSSYEQYF
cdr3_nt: TGTGCCAGCAGCTCGCAAACTAGTTCCTCCTACGAGCAGTACTTC

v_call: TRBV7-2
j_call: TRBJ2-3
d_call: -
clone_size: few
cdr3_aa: CASRSGTYTDTQYF
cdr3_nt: TGTGCCAGCAGATCCGGGACTTACACAGATACGCAGTATTTT

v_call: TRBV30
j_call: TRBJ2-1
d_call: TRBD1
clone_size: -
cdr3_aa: CASPNGTGLFF
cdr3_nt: TGTGCCTCCCCAAACGGGACAGGCCTTTTCTTC

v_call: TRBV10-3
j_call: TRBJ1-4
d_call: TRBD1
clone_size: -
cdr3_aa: CAISDRGEEKLFF
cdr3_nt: TGTGCCATCAGTGACAGGGGGGAAGAAAAACTGTTTTTT

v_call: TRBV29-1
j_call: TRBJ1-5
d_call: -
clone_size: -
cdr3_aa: CSVGKNQPQHF
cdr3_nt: TGCAGCGTTGGTAAAAATCAGCCCCAGCATTTT

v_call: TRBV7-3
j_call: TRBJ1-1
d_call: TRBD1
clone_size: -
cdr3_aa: CASSLAGGAWNTEAFF
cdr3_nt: TGTGCCAGCAGCTTAGCAGGGGGCGCTTGGAACACTGAAGCTTTCTTT

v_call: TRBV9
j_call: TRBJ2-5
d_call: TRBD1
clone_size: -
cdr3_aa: CASSAGTDQETQYF
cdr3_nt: TGTGCCAGCAGCGCCGGGACAGACCAAGAGACCCAGTACTTC

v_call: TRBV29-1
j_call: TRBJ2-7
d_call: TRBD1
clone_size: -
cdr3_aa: CSVDGTGGYEQYF
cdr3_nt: TGCAGCGTTGATGGGACAGGGGGCTACGAGCAGTACTTC

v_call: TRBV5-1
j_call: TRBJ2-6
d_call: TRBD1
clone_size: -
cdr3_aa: CASSLTGGGANVLTF
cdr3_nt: TGCGCCAGCAGCTTGACAGGGGGCGGGGCCAACGTCCTGACTTTC

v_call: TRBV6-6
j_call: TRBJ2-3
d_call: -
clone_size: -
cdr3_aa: CASMGHSTDTQYF
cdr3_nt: TGTGCCAGCATGGGACACAGCACAGATACGCAGTATTTT

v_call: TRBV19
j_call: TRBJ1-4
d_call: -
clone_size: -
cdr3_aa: CASTPPSGGTNEKLFF
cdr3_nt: TGTGCCAGTACTCCCCCTTCGGGAGGAACTAATGAAAAACTGTTTTTT

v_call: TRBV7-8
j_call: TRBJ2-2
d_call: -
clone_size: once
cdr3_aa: CASSSRPIRTGELFF
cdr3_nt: TGTGCCAGCAGCTCACGCCCTATTCGAACCGGGGAGCTGTTTTTT

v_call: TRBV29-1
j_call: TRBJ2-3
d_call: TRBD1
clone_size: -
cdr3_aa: CSVVFGQVRAF
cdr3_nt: TGCAGCGTTGTATTCGGACAGGTAAGGGCCTTT

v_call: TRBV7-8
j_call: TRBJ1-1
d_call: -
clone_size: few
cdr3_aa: CASSLAQPNTEAFF
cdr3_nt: TGTGCCAGCAGCTTAGCACAGCCGAACACTGAAGCTTTCTTT

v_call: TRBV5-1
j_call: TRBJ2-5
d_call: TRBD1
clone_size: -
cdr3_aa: CASSLVGTGVETQYF
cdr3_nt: TGCGCCAGCAGCTTGGTAGGGACAGGGGTAGAGACCCAGTACTTC